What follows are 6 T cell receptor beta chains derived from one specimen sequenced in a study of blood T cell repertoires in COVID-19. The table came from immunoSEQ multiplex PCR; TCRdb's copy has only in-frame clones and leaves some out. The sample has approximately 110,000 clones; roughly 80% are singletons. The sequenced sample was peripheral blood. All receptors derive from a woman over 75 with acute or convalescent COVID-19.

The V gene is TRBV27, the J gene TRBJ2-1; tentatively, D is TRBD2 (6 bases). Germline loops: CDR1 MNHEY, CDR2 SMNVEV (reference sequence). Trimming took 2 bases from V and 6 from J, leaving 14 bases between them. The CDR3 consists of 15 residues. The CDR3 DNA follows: TGTGCCAGCAGTTTACGCGGGACTCACGGCAATGAGCAGTTCTTC. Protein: CASSLRGTHGNEQFF.

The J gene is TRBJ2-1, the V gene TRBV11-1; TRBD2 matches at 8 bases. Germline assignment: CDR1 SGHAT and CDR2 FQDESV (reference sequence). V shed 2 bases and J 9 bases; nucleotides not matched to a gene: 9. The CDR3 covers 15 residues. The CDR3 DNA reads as TGTGCCAGCAGCTTAAACCTAGCGGGTGAACTTGAGCAGTTCTTC. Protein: CASSLNLAGELEQFF.

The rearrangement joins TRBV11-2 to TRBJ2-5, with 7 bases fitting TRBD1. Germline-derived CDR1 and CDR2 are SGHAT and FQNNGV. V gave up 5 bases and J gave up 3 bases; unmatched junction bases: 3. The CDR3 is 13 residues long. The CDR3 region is CASSPGTEETQYF. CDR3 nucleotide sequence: TGTGCCAGCAGCCCCGGGACAGAAGAGACCCAGTACTTC.

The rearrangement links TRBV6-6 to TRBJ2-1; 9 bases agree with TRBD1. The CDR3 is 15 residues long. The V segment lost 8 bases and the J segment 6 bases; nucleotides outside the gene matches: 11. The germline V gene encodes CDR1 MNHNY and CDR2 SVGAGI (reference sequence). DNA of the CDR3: TGTGCCAGCCGATCCGGGACAGGGCCGCTCAATGAGCAGTTCTTC. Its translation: CASRSGTGPLNEQFF.

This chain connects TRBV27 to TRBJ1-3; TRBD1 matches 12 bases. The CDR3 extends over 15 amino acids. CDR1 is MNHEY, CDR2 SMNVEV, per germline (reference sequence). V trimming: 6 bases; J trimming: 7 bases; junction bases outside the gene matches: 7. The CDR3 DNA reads TGTGCCAGCAGCCTGGCGGGACAGGGGGCTAACACCATATATTTT. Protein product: CASSLAGQGANTIYF.

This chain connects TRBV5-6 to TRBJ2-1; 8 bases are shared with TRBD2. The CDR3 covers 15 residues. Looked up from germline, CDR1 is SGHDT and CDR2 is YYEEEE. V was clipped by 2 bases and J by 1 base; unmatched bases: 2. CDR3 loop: CASSLLAASYNEQFF. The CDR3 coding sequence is TGTGCCAGCAGCTTACTAGCGGCATCCTACAATGAGCAGTTCTTC.